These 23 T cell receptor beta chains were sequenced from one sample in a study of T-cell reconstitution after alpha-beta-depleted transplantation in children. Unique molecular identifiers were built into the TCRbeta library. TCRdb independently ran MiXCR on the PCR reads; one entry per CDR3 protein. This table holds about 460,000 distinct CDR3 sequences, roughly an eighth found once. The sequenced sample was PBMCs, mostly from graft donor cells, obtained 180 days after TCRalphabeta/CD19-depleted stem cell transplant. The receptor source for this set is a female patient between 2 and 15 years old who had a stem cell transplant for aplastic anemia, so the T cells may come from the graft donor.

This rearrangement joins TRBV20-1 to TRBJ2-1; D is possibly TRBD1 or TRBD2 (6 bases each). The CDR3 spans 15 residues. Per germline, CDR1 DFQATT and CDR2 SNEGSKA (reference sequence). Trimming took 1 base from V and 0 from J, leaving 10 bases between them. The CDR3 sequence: CSARVGGSSYNEQFF. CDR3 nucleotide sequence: TGCAGTGCTAGAGTAGGGGGGAGCTCCTACAATGAGCAGTTCTTC.

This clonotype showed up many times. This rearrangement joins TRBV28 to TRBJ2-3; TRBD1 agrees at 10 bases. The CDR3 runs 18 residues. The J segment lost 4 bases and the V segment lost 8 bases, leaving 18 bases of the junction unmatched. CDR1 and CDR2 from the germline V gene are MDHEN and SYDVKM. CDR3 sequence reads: CASPTDRGFFGTPDTQYF. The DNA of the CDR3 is TGTGCCAGCCCGACGGACAGGGGGTTTTTCGGGACCCCAGATACGCAGTATTTT.

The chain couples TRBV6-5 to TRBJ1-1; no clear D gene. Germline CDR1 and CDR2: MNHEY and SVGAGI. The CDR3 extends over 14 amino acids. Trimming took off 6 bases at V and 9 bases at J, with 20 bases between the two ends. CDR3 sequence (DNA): TGTGCCAGCAGGAGACTGGCTGACGACAACAAAGCTTTCTTT. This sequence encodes CASRRLADDNKAFF.

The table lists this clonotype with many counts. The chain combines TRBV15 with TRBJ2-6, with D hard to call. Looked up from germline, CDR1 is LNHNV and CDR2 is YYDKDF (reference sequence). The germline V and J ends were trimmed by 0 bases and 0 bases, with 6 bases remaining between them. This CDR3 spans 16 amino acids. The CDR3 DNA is TGTGCCACCAGCAGAGATCCCCGCTCTGGGGCCAACGTCCTGACTTTC. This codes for CATSRDPRSGANVLTF.

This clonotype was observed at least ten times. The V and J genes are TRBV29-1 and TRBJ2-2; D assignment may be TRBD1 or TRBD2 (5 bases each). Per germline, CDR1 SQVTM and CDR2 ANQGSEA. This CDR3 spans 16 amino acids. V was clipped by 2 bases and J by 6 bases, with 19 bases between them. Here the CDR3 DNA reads TGCAGCGTTGAACTCCTCGGGGCCCAGCGTCCCGGGGAGCTGTTTTTT. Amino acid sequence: CSVELLGAQRPGELFF.

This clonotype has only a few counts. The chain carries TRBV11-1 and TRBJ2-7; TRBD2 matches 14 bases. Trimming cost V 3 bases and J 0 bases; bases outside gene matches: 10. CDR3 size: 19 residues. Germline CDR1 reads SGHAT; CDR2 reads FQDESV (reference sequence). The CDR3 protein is CASSFLTSGRAESSYEQYV. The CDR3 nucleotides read TGTGCCAGCAGCTTCTTGACTAGCGGGAGGGCCGAAAGCTCCTACGAGCAGTACGTC.

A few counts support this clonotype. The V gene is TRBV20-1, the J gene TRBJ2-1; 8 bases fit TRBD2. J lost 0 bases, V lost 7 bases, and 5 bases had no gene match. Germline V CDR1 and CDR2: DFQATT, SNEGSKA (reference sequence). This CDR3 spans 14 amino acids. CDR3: CSVQSGSSYNEQFF. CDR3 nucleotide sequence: TGCAGTGTTCAGAGCGGGAGCTCCTACAATGAGCAGTTCTTC.

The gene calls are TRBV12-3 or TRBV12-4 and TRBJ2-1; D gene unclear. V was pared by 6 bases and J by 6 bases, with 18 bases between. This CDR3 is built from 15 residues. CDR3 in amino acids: CASRYRTGWANEQFF. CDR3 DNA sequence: TGTGCCAGCAGGTATAGGACCGGGTGGGCCAATGAGCAGTTCTTC.

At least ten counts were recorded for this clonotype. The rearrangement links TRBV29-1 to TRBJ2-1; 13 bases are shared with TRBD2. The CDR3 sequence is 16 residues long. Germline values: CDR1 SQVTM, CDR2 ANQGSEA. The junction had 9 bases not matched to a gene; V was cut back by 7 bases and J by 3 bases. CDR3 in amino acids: CSAIRLAGGVYNEQFF. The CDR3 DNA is TGCAGCGCAATCCGACTAGCGGGAGGTGTCTACAATGAGCAGTTCTTC.

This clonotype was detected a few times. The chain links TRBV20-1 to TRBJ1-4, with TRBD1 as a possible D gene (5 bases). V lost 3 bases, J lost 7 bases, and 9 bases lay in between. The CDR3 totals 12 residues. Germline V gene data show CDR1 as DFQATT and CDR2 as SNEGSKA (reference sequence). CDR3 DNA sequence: TGCAGTGCTAGGGTAGGGGCTGAAAAACTGTTTTTT. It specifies CSARVGAEKLFF.

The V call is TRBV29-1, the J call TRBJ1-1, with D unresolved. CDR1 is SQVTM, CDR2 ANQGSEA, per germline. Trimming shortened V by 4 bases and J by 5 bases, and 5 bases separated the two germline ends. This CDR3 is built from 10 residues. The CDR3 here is CSVVLTEAFF. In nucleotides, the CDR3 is TGCAGCGTTGTGTTAACTGAAGCTTTCTTT. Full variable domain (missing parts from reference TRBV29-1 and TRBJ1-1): SAVISQKPSRDICQRGTSLTIQCQVDSQVTMMFWYRQQPGQSLTLIATANQGSEATYESGFVIDKFPISRPNLTFSTLTVSNMSPEDSSIYLCSVVLTEAFFGQGTRLTVV.

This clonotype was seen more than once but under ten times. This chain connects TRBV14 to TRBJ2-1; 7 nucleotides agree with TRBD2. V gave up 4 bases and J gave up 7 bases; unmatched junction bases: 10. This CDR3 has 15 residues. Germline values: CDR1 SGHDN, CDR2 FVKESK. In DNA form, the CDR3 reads TGTGCCAGCAGCCGGACTAGGGGCACGGGGAATGAGCAGTTCTTC. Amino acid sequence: CASSRTRGTGNEQFF.

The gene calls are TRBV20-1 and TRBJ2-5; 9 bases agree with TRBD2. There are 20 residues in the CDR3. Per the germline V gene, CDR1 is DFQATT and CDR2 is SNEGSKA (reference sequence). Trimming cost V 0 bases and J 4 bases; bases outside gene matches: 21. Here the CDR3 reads CSARDYGAGGPLPLGETQYF. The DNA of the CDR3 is TGCAGTGCTAGAGATTATGGGGCGGGAGGGCCTCTTCCCCTAGGAGAGACCCAGTACTTC.

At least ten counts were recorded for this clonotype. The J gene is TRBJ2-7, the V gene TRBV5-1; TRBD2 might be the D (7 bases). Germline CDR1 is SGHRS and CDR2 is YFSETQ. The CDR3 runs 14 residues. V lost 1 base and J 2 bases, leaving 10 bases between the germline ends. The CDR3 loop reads CASSLTGRAYEQYF. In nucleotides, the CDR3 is TGCGCCAGCAGCTTGACAGGGAGGGCCTACGAGCAGTACTTC.

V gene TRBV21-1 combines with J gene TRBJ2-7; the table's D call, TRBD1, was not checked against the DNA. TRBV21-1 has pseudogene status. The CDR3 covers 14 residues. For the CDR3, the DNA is TGTGCCAGCAGCGCGAGGGGACAGAACTACGAGCAGTACGTC. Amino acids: CASSARGQNYEQYV.

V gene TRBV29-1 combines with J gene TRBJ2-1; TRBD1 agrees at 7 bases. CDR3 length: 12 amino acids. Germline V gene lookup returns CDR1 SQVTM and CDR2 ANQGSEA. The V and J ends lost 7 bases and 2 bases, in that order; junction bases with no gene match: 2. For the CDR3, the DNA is TGCAGCGCCGACAGGGCCTACAATGAGCAGTTCTTC. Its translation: CSADRAYNEQFF.

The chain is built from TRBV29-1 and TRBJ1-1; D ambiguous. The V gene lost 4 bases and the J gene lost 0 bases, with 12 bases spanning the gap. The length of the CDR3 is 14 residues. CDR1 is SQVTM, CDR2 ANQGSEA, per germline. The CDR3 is CSVGRRYMNTEAFF. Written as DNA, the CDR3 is TGCAGCGTTGGCCGGAGATACATGAACACTGAAGCTTTCTTT.

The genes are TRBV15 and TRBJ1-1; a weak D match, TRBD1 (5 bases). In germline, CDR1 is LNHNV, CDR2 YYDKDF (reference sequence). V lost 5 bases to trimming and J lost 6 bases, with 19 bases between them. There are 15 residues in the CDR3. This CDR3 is CATSASREKFAEAFF. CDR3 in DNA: TGTGCCACCAGCGCCTCCAGGGAAAAGTTCGCTGAAGCTTTCTTT.

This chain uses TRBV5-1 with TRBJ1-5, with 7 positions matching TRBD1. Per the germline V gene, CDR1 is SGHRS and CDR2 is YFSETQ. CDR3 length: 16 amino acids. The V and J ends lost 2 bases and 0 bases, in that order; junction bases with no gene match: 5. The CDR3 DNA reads TGCGCCAGCAGCTTAAGGGGGCTCGATAGCAATCAGCCCCAGCATTTT. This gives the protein CASSLRGLDSNQPQHF.

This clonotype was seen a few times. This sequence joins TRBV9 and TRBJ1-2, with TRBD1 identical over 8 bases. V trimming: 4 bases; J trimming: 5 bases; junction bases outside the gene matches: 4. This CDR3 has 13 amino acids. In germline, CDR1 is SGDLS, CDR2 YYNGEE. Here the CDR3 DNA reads TGTGCCAGCAGCCGGACAGGGCCATATGGCTACACCTTC. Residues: CASSRTGPYGYTF.

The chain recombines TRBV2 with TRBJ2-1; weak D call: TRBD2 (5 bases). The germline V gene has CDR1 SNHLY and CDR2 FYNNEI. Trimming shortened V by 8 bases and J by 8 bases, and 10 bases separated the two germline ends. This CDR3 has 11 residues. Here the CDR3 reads CASRREYEQFF. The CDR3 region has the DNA TGTGCCAGCCGAAGGGAGTATGAGCAGTTCTTC.

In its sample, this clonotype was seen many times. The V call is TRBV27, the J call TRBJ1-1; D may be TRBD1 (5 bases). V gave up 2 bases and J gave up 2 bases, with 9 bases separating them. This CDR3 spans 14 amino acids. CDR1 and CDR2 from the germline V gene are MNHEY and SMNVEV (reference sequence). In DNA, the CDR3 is TGTGCCAGCAGTTTAGGGGGATATAACACTGAAGCTTTCTTT. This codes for CASSLGGYNTEAFF.

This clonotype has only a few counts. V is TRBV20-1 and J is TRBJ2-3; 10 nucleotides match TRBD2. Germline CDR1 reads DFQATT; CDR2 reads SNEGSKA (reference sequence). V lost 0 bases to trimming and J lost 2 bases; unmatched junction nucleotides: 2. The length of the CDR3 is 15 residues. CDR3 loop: CSAREGLAPTDTQYF. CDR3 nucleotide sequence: TGCAGTGCTAGAGAGGGACTAGCGCCCACAGATACGCAGTATTTT.